Below are 21 T cell receptor beta chains sequenced from a single sample in a study of regulatory T cells in long-lasting Graves disease. Regarding time point: persistent/refractory GD, antithyroid drugs over 5 years with positive TRAb. Generation of the TCR library employed RNA extracted from PBMCs. Relying on iRepertoire HTBI primers and Arm-PCR of CDR3 regions, the team built TCR beta libraries. TCRdb independently ran MiXCR on the multiplex PCR reads; one entry per CDR3 protein. The repertoire holds 390,000 or so distinct CDR3 sequences, with roughly 25% as singletons. The source material was peripheral blood mononuclear cells (PBMCs), sampled when the disease was refractory, from a patient treated with antithyroid drugs. All receptors derive from a woman in her forties with Graves disease.

This clonotype was counted many times. The CDR3 spells CASSPSPASGSSGELFF. The CDR3 DNA sequence: TGTGCCAGCAGCCCCTCCCCGGCTAGCGGGAGTAGCGGGGAGCTGTTTTTT. This chain connects TRBV7-3 to TRBJ2-2, with TRBD2 matching 10 bases. The V segment lost 5 bases and the J segment 7 bases; nucleotides outside the gene matches: 13. Germline V gene sequence: CDR1 SGHTA, CDR2 FQGTGA. This CDR3 has 17 amino acids.

The rearrangement joins TRBV28 to TRBJ1-2; D not certain. Trimming took 2 bases from V and 0 from J, leaving 19 bases between them. The germline CDR1 and CDR2 sequences are MDHEN and SYDVKM. The CDR3 covers 18 residues. CDR3 sequence reads: CASSLNRRGRDANYGYTF. In DNA, the CDR3 is TGTGCCAGCAGTTTAAATCGTCGTGGGAGGGATGCTAACTATGGCTACACCTTC.

The sample holds many counts of this clonotype. This chain joins TRBV20-1 and TRBJ2-7, with a weak D call TRBD1 (6 bases). CDR1 and CDR2 (germline): DFQATT, SNEGSKA (reference sequence). The CDR3 extends over 13 amino acids. V lost 3 bases, J lost 0 bases, and 9 bases lay in between. The CDR3 reads CSASGQPSYEQYF. CDR3 sequence (DNA): TGCAGTGCTAGTGGACAGCCCTCCTACGAGCAGTACTTC.

The rearrangement joins TRBV28 to TRBJ1-3, with D unresolved. This CDR3 is built from 15 residues. Trimming pared 5 bases from V and 0 bases from J, leaving 11 bases between. Per germline, CDR1 MDHEN and CDR2 SYDVKM. CDR3 sequence reads: CASSPPQVSGNTIYF. CDR3 DNA: TGTGCCAGCAGTCCTCCCCAAGTCTCTGGAAACACCATATATTTT.

The gene calls are TRBV20-1 and TRBJ2-1; TRBD2 aligns across 15 bases. The ends lost 5 bases at V and 12 bases at J; junction bases unmatched: 2. Per germline, CDR1 DFQATT and CDR2 SNEGSKA (reference sequence). CDR3 length equals 12 residues. The CDR3 region is CSAGLAGGRQFF. The CDR3 region has the DNA TGCAGTGCTGGACTAGCGGGAGGGCGGCAGTTCTTC.

This clonotype was observed many times. Written as DNA, the CDR3 is TGTGCCAGCAGCTTCTCCCGGACAGGGCGAGCCGGGGAGCTGTTTTTT. It specifies CASSFSRTGRAGELFF. The chain carries TRBV27 and TRBJ2-2; 8 nucleotides line up with TRBD1. The V gene's germline CDR1 is MNHEY and CDR2 SMNVEV (reference sequence). Trimming took 6 bases from V and 6 from J; bases not matched to a gene: 12. The CDR3 length is 16 residues.

A few counts support this clonotype. V usage is TRBV7-9 and J usage is TRBJ1-1, with D possibly being TRBD1 (6 bases). The CDR3 extends over 17 amino acids. CDR1 is SEHNR and CDR2 is FQNEAQ in the germline V gene (reference sequence). Trimming took off 5 bases at V and 1 base at J, with 20 bases between the two ends. As DNA, the CDR3 is TGTGCCAGCAGCGCTCTGACCTTTCGGACAGCGAACACTGAAGCTTTCTTT. It yields the protein CASSALTFRTANTEAFF.

This clonotype was recorded many times. The chain joins TRBV2 to TRBJ2-5; D may be TRBD2 (5 bases). The CDR3 is 14 amino acids. V was trimmed by 0 bases and J by 5 bases, leaving 10 bases between them. From germline, CDR1 is SNHLY and CDR2 FYNNEI. The CDR3 sequence: CASSEAGRIETQYF. The DNA for the CDR3 is TGTGCCAGCAGTGAAGCGGGGAGAATCGAGACCCAGTACTTC.

The chain links TRBV2 to TRBJ2-4; D is unclear. The CDR3 is 16 amino acids. The ends were cut back, 2 bases at V and 0 bases at J, with 11 bases in the middle. CDR1 is SNHLY, CDR2 FYNNEI, per germline. The CDR3 here is CASSERALIAKNIQYF. The CDR3 DNA is TGTGCCAGCAGTGAACGAGCATTAATAGCCAAAAACATTCAGTACTTC.

This clonotype has a count of ten or more. The V gene is TRBV27, the J gene TRBJ2-7; maybe TRBD1 (5 bases). CDR1 MNHEY and CDR2 SMNVEV come from the germline V gene (reference sequence). V was trimmed by 5 bases and J by 1 base, leaving 12 bases between them. This CDR3 has 14 amino acids. The CDR3 spells CASSPAQGSYEQYF. In nucleotides, the CDR3 is TGTGCCAGCAGTCCGGCCCAGGGTTCCTACGAGCAGTACTTC.

The rearrangement uses TRBV30 and TRBJ2-7; D is perhaps TRBD2 (5 bases). The CDR3 loop spans 12 amino acids. Germline V lookup: CDR1 GTSNPN, CDR2 SVGIG (reference sequence). Trimming took off 0 bases at V and 2 bases at J, with 5 bases between the two ends. The CDR3 sequence is CAWSVTTYEQYF. CDR3 DNA: TGTGCCTGGAGTGTGACTACCTACGAGCAGTACTTC.

Many counts were recorded for this clonotype. The chain combines TRBV6-1 with TRBJ2-7, with 7 bases aligning to TRBD2. The ends lost 8 bases at V and 3 bases at J; junction bases unmatched: 7. This CDR3 has 13 amino acids. In germline, CDR1 is MNHNS, CDR2 SASEGT. The CDR3: CASGIGGSYEQYF. The CDR3 DNA reads as TGTGCCAGCGGGATTGGCGGGAGCTACGAGCAGTACTTC.

V gene TRBV24-1 combines with J gene TRBJ1-5, with 8 bases that match TRBD1. The CDR3 has 16 amino acids. The V gene end was trimmed by 4 bases and the J gene end by 1 base; junction bases not matched to a gene: 5. Germline lookup yields CDR1 KGHDR and CDR2 SFDVKD. The CDR3 loop reads CATSDTDRGSNQPQHF. In nucleotides, the CDR3 is TGTGCCACCAGTGACACCGACAGGGGAAGCAATCAGCCCCAGCATTTT.

This clonotype came up many times. This chain uses TRBV24-1 with TRBJ2-5, with D possibly matching TRBD2 (6 bases). Germline assignment: CDR1 KGHDR and CDR2 SFDVKD. The length of the CDR3 is 14 residues. V was pared by 2 bases and J by 5 bases, with 11 bases between. CDR3 nucleotide sequence: TGTGCCACCAGTGATTCGCTAGCGCATGAGACCCAGTACTTC. It specifies CATSDSLAHETQYF.

This clonotype occurred many times. The CDR3: CASSSRTLTYQPQHF. CDR3 in DNA: TGTGCCAGCAGTTCGAGGACATTGACTTATCAGCCCCAGCATTTT. The chain has TRBV28 and TRBJ1-5; tentatively, D is TRBD1 (5 bases). Germline loops: CDR1 MDHEN, CDR2 SYDVKM. V shed 4 bases and J shed 5 bases, with 15 bases lying between them. The CDR3 runs 15 residues.

This clonotype has ten or more counts. V gene TRBV7-9 combines with J gene TRBJ2-7; D unresolved. The CDR3 runs to 12 residues. The germline gives CDR1 SEHNR, CDR2 FQNEAQ (reference sequence). Trimming took 5 bases from V and 6 from J, leaving 11 bases between them. The CDR3 nucleotides are TGTGCCAGCAGCCCCATCCCCGGCGAGCAGTACTTC. Translating gives CASSPIPGEQYF.

The J gene is TRBJ2-7, the V gene TRBV12-3 or TRBV12-4, with D uncertain. This CDR3 has 13 amino acids. Trimming took off 3 bases at V and 3 bases at J, with 9 bases between the two ends. The DNA of the CDR3 is TGTGCCAGCAGTTTTGGCAGGTACTACGAGCAGTACTTC. Translated, it gives CASSFGRYYEQYF.

This clonotype was detected a few times. The chain combines TRBV7-9 with TRBJ1-6; a weak D match, TRBD1 (5 bases). Trimming removed 1 base from V and 7 bases from J, with 14 bases in between. The CDR3 covers 16 residues. The germline V gene encodes CDR1 SEHNR and CDR2 FQNEAQ (reference sequence). The CDR3: CASSLVRGPVNSPLHF. DNA for the CDR3: TGTGCCAGCAGCTTAGTTCGGGGACCAGTGAATTCACCCCTCCACTTT. Looking up the rest from reference TRBV7-9 and TRBJ1-6 gives the full variable domain: DTGVSQNPRHKITKRGQNVTFRCDPISEHNRLYWYRQTLGQGPEFLTYFQNEAQLEKSRLLSDRFSAERPKGSFSTLEIQRTEQGDSAMYLCASSLVRGPVNSPLHFGNGTRLTVT.

The rearrangement joins TRBV28 to TRBJ1-4; D ambiguous. Looked up from germline, CDR1 is MDHEN and CDR2 is SYDVKM. CDR3 length equals 17 residues. The V end lost 5 bases, the J end lost 5 bases, and 21 bases lay between the germline ends. CDR3: CASSPPYVGGLNEKLFF. The CDR3 DNA sequence: TGTGCCAGCAGTCCACCCTACGTGGGAGGGCTAAATGAAAAACTGTTTTTT.

In its sample, this clonotype was seen many times. The chain links TRBV25-1 to TRBJ2-7; 7 bases align to TRBD1. CDR3 length: 14 residues. Looked up from germline, CDR1 is MGHDK and CDR2 is SYGVNS. V shed 3 bases, J shed 4 bases, and the junction held 6 bases outside the gene matches. CDR3 nucleotides: TGTGCCAGCAGTGACGTAGGGGGCTTGTACGAGCAGTACTTC. This gives the protein CASSDVGGLYEQYF.

The chain joins TRBV7-9 to TRBJ2-7, with D unclear. The V and J ends lost 5 bases and 6 bases respectively, with 5 bases between them. The CDR3 loop spans 10 amino acids. Per germline, CDR1 SEHNR and CDR2 FQNEAQ (reference sequence). This CDR3 reads CASSPSEQYF. CDR3 sequence (DNA): TGTGCCAGCAGCCCTAGCGAGCAGTACTTC.